The sequence of this T cell receptor (beta chain) was determined in a study of T cells in Graves' hyperthyroidism and ophthalmopathy. Across the whole study: At the time of initial diagnosis and before any treatment, peripheral blood was collected.

Researchers took RNA transcripts and amplified the TCR beta CDR3 regions from them. TCR CDR3 regions were first amplified by RT-PCR with HTBI primers. In TCRdb, the multiplex PCR reads were re-called with MiXCR into one record per CDR3 protein. The table lists 300,000 to 500,000 distinct CDR3 sequences, more than 13% of them singletons, with approximately 30% in the top ten. This clonotype has at least ten counts. This receptor was identified in a woman aged 25 to 39 with Graves' hyperthyroidism. The specimen was blood.

The CDR3 loop reads CASSQEKDTQYF. The CDR3 bases are TGTGCCAGCAGCCAAGAAAAAGATACGCAGTATTTT. The gene calls are TRBV11-1 and TRBJ2-3; D is ambiguous. CDR3 length equals 12 residues. Between the trimmed V and J ends, which lost 5 bases and 5 bases, there was a span of 8 bases. Germline-derived CDR1 and CDR2 are SGHAT and FQDESV (reference sequence).